The 7 T cell receptor beta chains below all came from one sample that was sequenced in a study of neurological immune-mediated disorders. TCRdb fed the 5' RACE reads into MiXCR, producing one record per CDR3 protein. The repertoire has roughly 76,000 distinct CDR3 sequences, around 14% of them found once; the top ten carry 6.8%. Sequenced material: PBMCs. All receptors derive from a woman aged 45-65 years in good health.

This clonotype has a count of ten or more. CDR3 nucleotides: TGTGCCAGCAGAGGAGGGACAGGGGGCTTATACTATTTCCACGAGCAGTACTTC. This codes for CASRGGTGGLYYFHEQYF. The chain joins TRBV5-6 to TRBJ2-7, with TRBD1 identical over 12 bases. The CDR3 is made up of 18 amino acids. Germline loops: CDR1 SGHDT, CDR2 YYEEEE. The junction had 17 bases not matched to a gene; V was cut back by 5 bases and J by 5 bases.

At least ten counts were recorded for this clonotype. This sequence joins TRBV5-1 and TRBJ2-1; D is unclear. Trimming left V 0 bases short and J 1 base short, with 5 bases between. The CDR3 runs 14 residues. CDR1 and CDR2 (germline): SGHRS, YFSETQ. The CDR3 reads CASSLAESYNEQFF. CDR3 DNA: TGCGCCAGCAGCTTGGCCGAATCCTACAATGAGCAGTTCTTC.

This clonotype is labeled as medium-sized. The V gene is TRBV5-1, the J gene TRBJ2-3; D is uncertain. V lost 0 bases to trimming and J lost 4 bases, with 9 bases between them. Germline assignment: CDR1 SGHRS and CDR2 YFSETQ. The CDR3 length is 14 residues. Written as DNA, the CDR3 is TGCGCCAGCAGCTTGGGAGTGTCCGCAGATACGCAGTATTTT. The encoded protein is CASSLGVSADTQYF.

This clonotype was found many times. V usage is TRBV7-9 and J usage is TRBJ2-2; TRBD1 agrees at 10 bases. Germline values: CDR1 SEHNR, CDR2 FQNEAQ (reference sequence). The CDR3 extends over 16 amino acids. The ends lost 6 bases at V and 4 bases at J; junction bases unmatched: 8. CDR3 loop: CASRSPGQGSTGELFF. The CDR3 DNA follows: TGTGCCAGCAGGTCCCCGGGACAGGGGTCCACCGGGGAGCTGTTTTTT.

The sample holds many counts of this clonotype. The V and J genes are TRBV5-1 and TRBJ2-1, with 8 bases aligning to TRBD1. The CDR3 consists of 16 residues. Per the germline V gene, CDR1 is SGHRS and CDR2 is YFSETQ. Trimming took 2 bases from V and 0 from J; bases not matched to a gene: 4. CDR3 in amino acids: CASSFQGASSYNEQFF. CDR3 nucleotide sequence: TGCGCCAGCAGCTTTCAGGGGGCTAGCTCCTACAATGAGCAGTTCTTC.

This clonotype was counted many times. V is TRBV7-2 and J is TRBJ2-7; the D gene is possibly TRBD1 (5 bases). In germline, CDR1 is SGHTA, CDR2 FQGNSA. V was clipped by 3 bases and J by 0 bases, with 9 bases between them. The CDR3 covers 14 residues. This CDR3 reads CASSFSQGSYEQYF. CDR3 in DNA: TGTGCCAGCAGCTTCAGTCAGGGCTCCTACGAGCAGTACTTC.

The chain employs TRBV5-1 and TRBJ1-1; D not certain. CDR1 and CDR2 (germline): SGHRS, YFSETQ. CDR3 length equals 14 residues. Trimming removed 3 bases from V and 4 bases from J, with 13 bases in between. The CDR3 nucleotides are TGCGCCAGCAGCTCGACCAACACAATCACTGAAGCTTTCTTT. It codes for CASSSTNTITEAFF. The variable domain in full, completed from reference TRBV5-1 and TRBJ1-1, reads KAGVTQTPRYLIKTRGQQVTLSCSPISGHRSVSWYQQTPGQGLQFLFEYFSETQRNKGNFPGRFSGRQFSNSRSEMNVSTLELGDSALYLCASSSTNTITEAFFGQGTRLTVV.